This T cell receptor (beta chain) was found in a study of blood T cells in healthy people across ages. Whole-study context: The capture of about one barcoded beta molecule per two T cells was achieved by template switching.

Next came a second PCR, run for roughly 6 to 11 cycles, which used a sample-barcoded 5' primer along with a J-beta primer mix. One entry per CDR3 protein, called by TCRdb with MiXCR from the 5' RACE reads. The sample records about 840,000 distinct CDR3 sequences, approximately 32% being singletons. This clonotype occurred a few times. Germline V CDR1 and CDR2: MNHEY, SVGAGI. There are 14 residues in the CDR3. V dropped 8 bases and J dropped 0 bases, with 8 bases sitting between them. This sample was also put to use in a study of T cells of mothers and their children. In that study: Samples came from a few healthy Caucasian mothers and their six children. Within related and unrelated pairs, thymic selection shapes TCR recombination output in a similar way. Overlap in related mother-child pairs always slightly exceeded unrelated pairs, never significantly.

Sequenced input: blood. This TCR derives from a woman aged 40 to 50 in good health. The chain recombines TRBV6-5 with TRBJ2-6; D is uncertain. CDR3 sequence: CASARGSGANVLTF. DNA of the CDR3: TGTGCCAGCGCTCGAGGCTCTGGGGCCAACGTCCTGACTTTC.